One and the same sample provided the 15 T cell receptor beta chains below, sequenced in a study of OX40 agonist ivuxolimab in advanced cancers. Produced via immunoSEQ multiplex PCR; TCRdb's table is partial and in-frame only. The sample consists of approximately 79,000 clones, 94% of them appearing once. Source: CD4+ or CD8+ T cells sorted from blood, taken in a trial of the OX40 agonist ivuxolimab. These TCRs come from an adult with an advanced solid tumor such as melanoma, head and neck, liver or kidney cancer.

The V and J genes are TRBV7-6 and TRBJ2-7; 7 bases fit TRBD2. The length of the CDR3 is 16 residues. The V and J ends lost 2 bases and 3 bases, in that order; junction bases with no gene match: 10. CDR1 and CDR2 (germline): SGHVS, FNYEAQ. The CDR3 sequence is CASSLRIAGLDYEQYF. For the CDR3, the DNA is TGTGCCAGCAGCTTAAGGATAGCGGGCCTCGACTACGAGCAGTACTTC.

The chain recombines TRBV6-6 with TRBJ2-7; TRBD1 matches 10 bases. Germline values: CDR1 MNHNY, CDR2 SVGAGI (reference sequence). Trimming at V came to 2 bases and at J to 4 bases, leaving 2 bases not matched to a gene. The length of the CDR3 is 14 residues. CDR3 region: CASSYRTGGYEQYF. The CDR3 nucleotides are TGTGCCAGCAGTTACAGGACAGGGGGATACGAGCAGTACTTC.

The gene calls are TRBV27 and TRBJ1-5; D not certain. The CDR3 contains 14 residues. CDR1 is MNHEY and CDR2 is SMNVEV in the germline V gene (reference sequence). Trimming took 3 bases from V and 0 from J, leaving 6 bases between them. CDR3 bases: TGTGCCAGCAGTTTTTCGGCTAGCAATCAGCCCCAGCATTTT. Amino acid sequence: CASSFSASNQPQHF.

This CDR3 is CASSLPNWAGGYNEQFF. As DNA, the CDR3 is TGTGCCAGCAGTTTACCGAACTGGGCGGGAGGTTACAATGAGCAGTTCTTC. The chain links TRBV27 to TRBJ2-1, with 8 nucleotides matching TRBD2. This CDR3 region has 17 residues. V shed 2 bases, J shed 4 bases, and the junction held 10 bases outside the gene matches. Germline CDR1 MNHEY, CDR2 SMNVEV (reference sequence).

This clone was counted once. In DNA form, the CDR3 reads TGTGCCAGCAGCCCCCATTCGGGGGAGCAGTACTTC. Residues: CASSPHSGEQYF. This chain joins TRBV11-1 and TRBJ2-7, with D perhaps matching TRBD2 (5 bases). Germline values: CDR1 SGHAT, CDR2 FQDESV (reference sequence). V lost 5 bases, J lost 7 bases, and 12 bases lay in between. This CDR3 spans 12 amino acids.

The chain joins TRBV4-3 to TRBJ2-7; the match to TRBD2 covers 10 bases. Germline trimming cut 4 bases from V and 4 bases from J; bases unmatched to any gene: 13. CDR1 is LGHNA, CDR2 YSLEER, per germline. The CDR3 totals 17 residues. The CDR3 DNA follows: TGCGCCAGCAGCCTTTCGAGGACCAGCGGGGGGGGTTACGAGCAGTACTTC. Protein: CASSLSRTSGGGYEQYF.

The chain carries TRBV6-5 and TRBJ2-5, with D unresolved. The CDR3 covers 14 residues. The V gene's germline CDR1 is MNHEY and CDR2 SVGAGI. Trimming left V 0 bases short and J 4 bases short, with 9 bases between. CDR3 amino acids: CASSYSTTLETQYF. In DNA form, the CDR3 reads TGTGCCAGCAGTTACTCGACAACACTAGAGACCCAGTACTTC.

V and J are TRBV5-6 and TRBJ1-1, with D possibly being TRBD1 (6 bases). Germline-derived CDR1 and CDR2 are SGHDT and YYEEEE. The V gene lost 2 bases and the J gene lost 9 bases, with 11 bases spanning the gap. The CDR3 is 12 residues long. CDR3 nucleotides: TGTGCCAGCAGCTTTTATAGGGGGAAAGCTTTCTTT. Amino acid sequence: CASSFYRGKAFF.

V and J are TRBV13 and TRBJ1-2; D is possibly TRBD1 (5 bases). Germline V lookup: CDR1 PRHDT, CDR2 FYEKMQ (reference sequence). The CDR3 spans 15 residues. V lost 3 bases and J 0 bases, leaving 11 bases between the germline ends. DNA for the CDR3: TGTGCCAGCAGCTTGATTGGGGGGGCTAACTATGGCTACACCTTC. This translates into CASSLIGGANYGYTF.

In this sample, this clone turned up once. The chain is built from TRBV4-1 and TRBJ1-3; D is uncertain. Germline V gene sequence: CDR1 MGHRA, CDR2 YSYEKL. This CDR3 has 16 amino acids. V lost 4 bases to trimming and J lost 0 bases, with 13 bases between them. The CDR3 protein is CASSLQSWDSGNTIYF. The CDR3 nucleotides read TGCGCCAGCAGCCTACAGTCCTGGGACTCTGGAAACACCATATATTTT.

The V and J genes are TRBV19 and TRBJ1-5; 7 bases map to TRBD1. The ends lost 7 bases at V and 3 bases at J; junction bases unmatched: 6. CDR1 is LNHDA, CDR2 SQIVND, per germline (reference sequence). This CDR3 has 14 amino acids. The CDR3 spells CASKLQGNNQPQHF. The CDR3 nucleotides read TGTGCCAGTAAGTTACAGGGGAACAATCAGCCCCAGCATTTT.

The rearrangement uses TRBV13 and TRBJ2-5; tentatively, D is TRBD1 or TRBD2 (5 bases each). The V gene lost 1 base and the J gene lost 5 bases, with 17 bases spanning the gap. Germline CDR1 PRHDT, CDR2 FYEKMQ (reference sequence). This CDR3 contains 16 residues. CDR3 DNA sequence: TGTGCCAGCAGCTTAGATATAGCCTCGTGGGGGGAGACCCAGTACTTC. This codes for CASSLDIASWGETQYF.

CDR3 region: CASSQDGPGGPVTEAFF. The CDR3, as DNA: TGCGCCAGCAGCCAAGACGGGCCAGGGGGGCCGGTCACTGAAGCTTTCTTT. The chain has TRBV4-1 and TRBJ1-1; 7 nucleotides agree with TRBD1. Germline lookup yields CDR1 MGHRA and CDR2 YSYEKL. This CDR3 has 17 residues. The V gene end was trimmed by 0 bases and the J gene end by 4 bases; junction bases not matched to a gene: 11.

As DNA, the CDR3 is TGTGCCAGCAGCCCACCGGGACAGGGTATGGATACGCAGTATTTT. This translates into CASSPPGQGMDTQYF. The genes are TRBV11-3 and TRBJ2-3, with 9 bases lining up with TRBD1. The ends lost 5 bases at V and 6 bases at J; junction bases unmatched: 9. The germline CDR1 and CDR2 sequences are SGHNT and YENEEA. The CDR3 spans 15 residues.

As concerns this clone: At one end, the junction sequence differs from germline, possibly due to a read error. The chain employs TRBV7-7 and TRBJ2-7; the match to TRBD2 covers 7 bases. CDR1 and CDR2 (germline): SSHAT, FNYEAQ (reference sequence). This CDR3 has 13 amino acids. CDR3 DNA sequence: TGTGCTAGCAGCCCCGCGGGGGAGGTCGAGCAGTACTTC. Encoded protein: CASSPAGEVEQYF.